The sequence of this TCR beta chain was determined in a study of memory CD4+ T cells and cytomegalovirus serostatus. Study as a whole: Healthy Belgian adult donors included about 10 CMV-positive and some 24 CMV-negative people.

The sort gate was single viable CD3+CD4+CD8-CD45RO+ cells for memory CD4+ T cells. Donors' CMV status reflects serum IgG against pp150, pp28, p38, p52. General study findings and limits: The CMV-associated TCR signature appears largely within the CD4+ memory repertoire.

Using immunoSEQ multiplex PCR, the repertoire was profiled, and TCRdb retains in-frame clones only, with some absent. The sample lists 70,000 or so clones; around 80% were seen once. Comment on this clone: The antigen is not known.

This CDR3 is 13 amino acids long. The V gene's germline CDR1 is SGHRS and CDR2 YFSETQ. V lost 5 bases, J lost 7 bases, and 8 bases stayed unmatched. Specimen: memory CD4+ T cells from blood. This sequence originates from an adult in good health and CMV-seropositive. The chain uses TRBV5-1 and TRBJ1-2; 7 bases agree with TRBD1. For the CDR3, the DNA is TGCGCCAGCAGACCCGACAGGGTTAGTGGCTACACCTTC. This encodes CASRPDRVSGYTF.